A single sample is the source of the 6 T cell receptor beta chains below, sequenced in a study of shared clonotypes between healthy human individuals (dated by TCRdb to about 2020). Libraries were constructed by the immunoSEQ multiplex PCR assay. TCRdb carries this immuneACCESS record with in-frame sequences only. Its versions omit some clonotypes, under half of them owing to an unresolved V gene in the studies checked, with the rest unexplained. For this sample the table gives some 1,900,000 clones, of which less than 95% were detected only once. The ten biggest clones cover 0.9% to 1.5% of the sample. CD8 naive samples consisted of CD45RO-negative cells that were positively selected for CCR7, yielding a CD45RA+CCR7+ population without TemRA cells. The specimen was naive CD8+ T cells sorted from blood. The cell subset or site label on this specimen signifies: CD45RA+CCR7+. The origin of the receptors is a man between 18 and 29 years old in good health.

The J gene is TRBJ2-2, the V gene TRBV27, with D uncertain. From germline, CDR1 is MNHEY and CDR2 SMNVEV (reference sequence). Trimming took off 5 bases at V and 1 base at J, with 14 bases between the two ends. The CDR3 is 16 amino acids. CDR3 loop: CASSPLPAGNTGELFF. The CDR3 nucleotides read TGTGCCAGCAGTCCGCTCCCGGCAGGGAACACCGGGGAGCTGTTTTTT.

This rearrangement joins TRBV5-1 to TRBJ1-1; D not resolved. Germline V gives CDR1 SGHRS, CDR2 YFSETQ. This CDR3 region has 12 residues. V was trimmed by 4 bases and J by 8 bases, leaving 12 bases between them. Here the CDR3 reads CASSPRGEEAFF. CDR3 in DNA: TGCGCCAGCAGCCCACGCGGCGAAGAAGCTTTCTTT.

The count of this clone is one. Other DNA sequences within the sample encode an identical CDR3. V usage is TRBV11-2 and J usage is TRBJ2-7, with D uncertain. The CDR3 runs to 12 residues. Germline CDR1 SGHAT, CDR2 FQNNGV. Between the trimmed V and J ends, which lost 2 bases and 1 base, there was a span of 3 bases. CDR3: CASSLFSYEQYF. The CDR3 region has the DNA TGTGCCAGCAGCTTATTTTCCTACGAGCAGTACTTC.

This chain connects TRBV11-2 to TRBJ1-1, with 9 positions matching TRBD1. Unmatched junction bases numbered 7, after V lost 7 bases and J lost 1 base. Germline V CDR1 and CDR2: SGHAT, FQNNGV. The CDR3 has 15 residues. This CDR3 is CASMGPGQGNTEAFF. CDR3 DNA: TGTGCCAGCATGGGTCCGGGACAGGGGAACACTGAAGCTTTCTTT.

The chain is built from TRBV4-1 and TRBJ1-2; a weak D match, TRBD1 (6 bases). Trimming took 0 bases from V and 4 from J, leaving 15 bases between them. CDR3 length equals 16 residues. Germline V gene data show CDR1 as MGHRA and CDR2 as YSYEKL. The DNA for the CDR3 is TGCGCCAGCAGCCAAGACCTGGACAGTAGAATCTATGGCTACACCTTC. It yields the protein CASSQDLDSRIYGYTF.

The rearrangement uses TRBV27 and TRBJ2-5, with D unresolved. The CDR3 is 13 residues long. In germline, CDR1 is MNHEY, CDR2 SMNVEV (reference sequence). V shed 6 bases and J shed 2 bases, with 10 bases lying between them. Here the CDR3 DNA reads TGTGCCAGCAGCCAAAACGAGCAAGAGACCCAGTACTTC. Translated, it gives CASSQNEQETQYF.